Each of the 3 T cell receptor beta chains below was sequenced from the same sample in a study of CD8+ T cells in alopecia areata. Treatment defined: oral pan-JAK inhibitor, 5-10 mg twice daily. Following extraction, RNA underwent reverse transcription to cDNA, which served as the sequencing template. The method was immunoSEQ multiplex PCR; TCRdb's version includes in-frame clones alone and lacks a portion of them. The table records more than 110,000 clones, around four fifths of them present only once. Sequences were derived from CD8+ T cells sorted from blood, sampled at week 4, from a patient treated with tofacitinib. These receptors were obtained from a human donor with alopecia areata.

The chain employs TRBV6-5 and TRBJ1-1; D is uncertain. V shed 5 bases and J shed 6 bases, with 19 bases lying between them. CDR1 is MNHEY and CDR2 is SVGAGI in the germline V gene. The CDR3 has 15 amino acids. The CDR3 loop is CASSPRFGPGPEAFF. CDR3 nucleotides: TGTGCCAGCAGTCCCCGGTTTGGGCCCGGGCCTGAAGCTTTCTTT.

The chain carries TRBV29-1 and TRBJ2-1; weak D call: TRBD1 (5 bases). The V gene lost 6 bases and the J gene lost 6 bases, with 12 bases spanning the gap. Germline CDR1 and CDR2: SQVTM and ANQGSEA. The CDR3 loop spans 12 amino acids. CDR3 sequence reads: CSVDSVLNEQFF. The CDR3 DNA follows: TGCAGCGTCGACAGTGTACTCAATGAGCAGTTCTTC.

The chain is built from TRBV27 and TRBJ1-5; no clear D. Between the trimmed V and J ends, which lost 0 bases and 5 bases, there was a span of 8 bases. Germline V gene lookup returns CDR1 MNHEY and CDR2 SMNVEV (reference sequence). The CDR3 extends over 14 amino acids. The CDR3 DNA is TGTGCCAGCAGTTTATCGGTGGGTTATCAGCCCCAGCATTTT. Translating it yields CASSLSVGYQPQHF.